The 20 T cell receptor beta chains below were found in one sample sequenced in a study of blood T cell repertoires in COVID-19. Clones were read by immunoSEQ multiplex PCR, and TCRdb kept only the in-frame ones, dropping some. The sample contains roughly 16,000 clones, nearly 90% of which appear only once. Specimen: peripheral blood. All receptors derive from a human donor in a cohort sampled during active COVID-19.

Only a few counts were recorded for this clone. This chain joins TRBV5-1 and TRBJ1-1; D possibly corresponds to TRBD1 (5 bases). The CDR3 spans 13 residues. Trimming cost V 5 bases and J 1 base, with 9 bases left between them. Germline V gene lookup returns CDR1 SGHRS and CDR2 YFSETQ. CDR3 in DNA: TGCGCCAGCAGTGGACAAACGAACACTGAAGCTTTCTTT. This codes for CASSGQTNTEAFF.

The chain recombines TRBV6-5 with TRBJ2-7; 8 bases are a match to TRBD2. Germline V gives CDR1 MNHEY, CDR2 SVGAGI. This CDR3 comprises 15 residues. Unmatched junction bases numbered 12, after V lost 6 bases and J lost 5 bases. The CDR3 loop reads CASRIAAGGRDEQYF. CDR3 DNA sequence: TGTGCCAGCAGGATCGCGGCGGGGGGCCGGGACGAGCAGTACTTC.

The gene calls are TRBV6-2 or TRBV6-3 and TRBJ2-7; D call uncertain. Germline loops: CDR1 MNHEY, CDR2 SVGEGT. The CDR3 runs 12 residues. Trimming removed 2 bases from V and 6 bases from J, with 8 bases in between. The CDR3 sequence: CASSYASSEQYF. Written as DNA, the CDR3 is TGTGCCAGCAGTTACGCTTCCAGCGAGCAGTACTTC.

V gene TRBV5-6 combines with J gene TRBJ2-1; D is unresolved. Germline CDR1 SGHDT, CDR2 YYEEEE. V dropped 0 bases and J dropped 3 bases, with 4 bases sitting between them. This CDR3 comprises 13 residues. CDR3 nucleotides: TGTGCCAGCAGCTTGGAACTCTACAATGAGCAGTTCTTC. Translated: CASSLELYNEQFF.

V gene TRBV27 combines with J gene TRBJ2-3; the match to TRBD1 covers 8 bases. Germline CDR1 is MNHEY and CDR2 is SMNVEV (reference sequence). The CDR3 spans 14 residues. Trimming at V came to 6 bases and at J to 5 bases, leaving 7 bases not matched to a gene. The CDR3 sequence is CASSRVQGGDTQYF. In DNA, the CDR3 is TGTGCCAGCAGCCGAGTACAGGGGGGAGATACGCAGTATTTT.

The chain joins TRBV27 to TRBJ2-1; 9 bases align to TRBD2. Germline assignment: CDR1 MNHEY and CDR2 SMNVEV (reference sequence). Trimming cost V 3 bases and J 7 bases; bases outside gene matches: 16. The CDR3 contains 18 residues. CDR3 amino acids: CASSFRVAGGYGGNEQFF. The CDR3 DNA reads TGTGCCAGCAGTTTCAGGGTGGCGGGGGGGTACGGCGGGAATGAGCAGTTCTTC.

V and J are TRBV12-3 or TRBV12-4 and TRBJ2-7; tentative D call: TRBD2 (7 bases). Trimming removed 4 bases from V and 4 bases from J, with 11 bases in between. This CDR3 contains 13 residues. The CDR3 coding sequence is TGTGCCAGCAGTTGGGGGGGGCCATACGAGCAGTACTTC. Protein sequence: CASSWGGPYEQYF.

The CDR3 is CASSSTGWDTQYF. Here the CDR3 DNA reads TGTGCCAGCAGTTCGACAGGGTGGGATACGCAGTATTTT. V and J are TRBV27 and TRBJ2-3, with TRBD1 identical over 7 bases. With 4 bases clipped from V and 6 bases from J, the junction kept 4 bases outside the gene matches. The germline CDR1 and CDR2 sequences are MNHEY and SMNVEV (reference sequence). CDR3 length: 13 amino acids.

CDR3 sequence reads: CASSDKTMNTGELFF. The CDR3 DNA reads TGTGCCAGCAGTGACAAGACAATGAACACCGGGGAGCTGTTTTTT. The V gene is TRBV6-4, the J gene TRBJ2-2; D call uncertain. Germline CDR1 reads MRHNA; CDR2 reads SNTAGT. The CDR3 runs 15 residues. V was trimmed by 2 bases and J by 1 base, leaving 8 bases between them.

In this sample, this clone turned up a few times. Here the CDR3 reads CASSPFSGNTEAFF. CDR3 in DNA: TGTGCCAGCTCACCATTTTCAGGGAACACTGAAGCTTTCTTT. V usage is TRBV18 and J usage is TRBJ1-1; unclear D gene. V shed 2 bases and J shed 1 base, with 8 bases lying between them. This CDR3 comprises 14 residues. Germline V gives CDR1 KGHSH, CDR2 LQKENI.

The chain employs TRBV7-2 and TRBJ2-3; 10 bases map to TRBD2. J gave up 3 bases and V 2 bases, and 14 bases lay outside the gene matches. The CDR3 runs to 19 residues. Per the germline V gene, CDR1 is SGHTA and CDR2 is FQGNSA. CDR3 coding DNA: TGTGCCAGCAGCTTATTCTCGAGCGGGGGGGTGGAGAAGACAGATACGCAGTATTTT. Encoded protein: CASSLFSSGGVEKTDTQYF.

The chain has TRBV3-1 (or the pseudogene TRBV3-2) and TRBJ2-5; D is possibly TRBD1 (8 bases). CDR1 is LGHDT and CDR2 is YNNKEL in the germline V gene (reference sequence). The CDR3 contains 15 residues. Trimming shortened V by 5 bases and J by 2 bases, and 15 bases separated the two germline ends. The CDR3: CASSTPQGGQETQYF. The CDR3 DNA reads TGTGCCAGCAGCACCCCACAGGGGGGGCAAGAGACCCAGTACTTC.

The chain combines TRBV2 with TRBJ2-1; perhaps TRBD2 as D (5 bases). CDR3 length: 16 amino acids. V lost 4 bases, J lost 0 bases, and 13 bases lay in between. CDR1 and CDR2 (germline): SNHLY, FYNNEI. Here the CDR3 reads CASSGMDSSSYNEQFF. Here the CDR3 DNA reads TGTGCCAGCAGTGGGATGGACTCGAGCTCCTACAATGAGCAGTTCTTC.

The gene calls are TRBV9 and TRBJ1-2; TRBD1 aligns across 11 bases. The germline V gene has CDR1 SGDLS and CDR2 YYNGEE. This CDR3 contains 14 residues. After removal of 5 bases from V and 8 bases from J, the junction contained 8 bases not matched to a gene. CDR3 residues: CASSKDRGRRGYTF. In DNA form, the CDR3 reads TGTGCCAGCAGTAAGGACAGGGGGCGCCGGGGCTACACCTTC.

CDR3 bases: TGTGCCAGCAGCTTAGGATCCACAGCCATGTCCTACGAGCAGTACTTC. Protein product: CASSLGSTAMSYEQYF. The V and J genes are TRBV7-6 and TRBJ2-7, with D uncertain. The CDR3 has 16 residues. Trimming removed 1 base at V and 1 base at J, with 14 bases between. Germline V gives CDR1 SGHVS, CDR2 FNYEAQ.

J is TRBJ1-2 and V is TRBV7-9, with D perhaps TRBD1 (5 bases). Germline V gives CDR1 SEHNR, CDR2 FQNEAQ (reference sequence). V lost 5 bases to trimming and J lost 4 bases, with 20 bases between them. The CDR3 sequence is 16 residues long. DNA for the CDR3: TGTGCCAGCAGCGGCTTACACAGGTTAACTGGCTATGGCTACACCTTC. This translates into CASSGLHRLTGYGYTF.

J is TRBJ2-5 and V is TRBV6-5; 8 nucleotides match TRBD1. V was pared by 2 bases and J by 5 bases, with 4 bases of the junction left unmatched. Germline V lookup: CDR1 MNHEY, CDR2 SVGAGI. The CDR3 covers 14 residues. The CDR3 nucleotides read TGTGCCAGCAGTTACCAGGGGGCCGGGGAGACCCAGTACTTC. It codes for CASSYQGAGETQYF.

The chain employs TRBV6-5 and TRBJ1-1, with D tentatively TRBD1 (5 bases). Germline-derived CDR1 and CDR2 are MNHEY and SVGAGI. This CDR3 region has 13 residues. The V gene lost 2 bases and the J gene lost 5 bases, with 9 bases spanning the gap. The CDR3 bases are TGTGCCAGCAGTTACCCGGGGGGGACTGAAGCTTTCTTT. Its protein is CASSYPGGTEAFF.

The chain combines TRBV3-1 (or the pseudogene TRBV3-2) with TRBJ2-3; tentatively, D is TRBD2 (7 bases). Germline V CDR1 and CDR2: LGHDT, YNNKEL (reference sequence). The V and J ends lost 8 bases and 3 bases respectively, with 12 bases between them. CDR3 length: 13 amino acids. CDR3: CASWGGRTDTQYF. CDR3 nucleotides: TGTGCCAGCTGGGGGGGGCGGACAGATACGCAGTATTTT.

The rearrangement links TRBV19 to TRBJ2-7, with D perhaps TRBD2 (6 bases). Germline V gene sequence: CDR1 LNHDA, CDR2 SQIVND (reference sequence). This CDR3 contains 15 residues. V dropped 2 bases and J dropped 0 bases, with 11 bases sitting between them. CDR3 protein: CASSIKAGFSYEQYF. CDR3 bases: TGTGCCAGTAGTATAAAGGCGGGGTTCTCCTACGAGCAGTACTTC.